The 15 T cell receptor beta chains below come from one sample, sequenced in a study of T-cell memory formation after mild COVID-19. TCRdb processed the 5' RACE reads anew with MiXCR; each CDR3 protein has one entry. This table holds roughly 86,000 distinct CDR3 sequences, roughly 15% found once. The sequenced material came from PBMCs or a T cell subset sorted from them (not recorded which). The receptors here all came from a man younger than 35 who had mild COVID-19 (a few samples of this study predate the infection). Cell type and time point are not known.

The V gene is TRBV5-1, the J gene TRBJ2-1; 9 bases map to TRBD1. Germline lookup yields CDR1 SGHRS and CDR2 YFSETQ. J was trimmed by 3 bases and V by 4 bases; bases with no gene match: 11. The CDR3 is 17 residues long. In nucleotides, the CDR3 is TGCGCCAGCAGCGGAGGACAGGGGCCTGTGGGCTACAATGAGCAGTTCTTC. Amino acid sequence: CASSGGQGPVGYNEQFF.

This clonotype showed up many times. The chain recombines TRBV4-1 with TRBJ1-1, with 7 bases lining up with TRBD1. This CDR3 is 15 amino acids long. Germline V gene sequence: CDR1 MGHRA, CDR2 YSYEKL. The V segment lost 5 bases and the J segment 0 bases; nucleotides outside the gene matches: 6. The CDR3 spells CASSGRQGMNTEAFF. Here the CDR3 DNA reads TGCGCCAGCAGCGGACGACAGGGCATGAACACTGAAGCTTTCTTT.

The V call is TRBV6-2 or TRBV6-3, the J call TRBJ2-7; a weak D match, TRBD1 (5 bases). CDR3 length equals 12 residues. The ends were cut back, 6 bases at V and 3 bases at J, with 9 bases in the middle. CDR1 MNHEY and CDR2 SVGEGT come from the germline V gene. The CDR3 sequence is CASSRDSYEQYV. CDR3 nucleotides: TGTGCCAGCAGCCGCGACAGCTACGAGCAGTACGTC.

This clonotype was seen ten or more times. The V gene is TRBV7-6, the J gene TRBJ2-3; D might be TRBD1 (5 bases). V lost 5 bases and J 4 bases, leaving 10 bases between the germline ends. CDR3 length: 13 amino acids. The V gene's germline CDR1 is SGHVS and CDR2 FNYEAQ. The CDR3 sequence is CASSPDSADTQYF. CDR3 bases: TGTGCCAGCAGCCCCGACAGCGCAGATACGCAGTATTTT.

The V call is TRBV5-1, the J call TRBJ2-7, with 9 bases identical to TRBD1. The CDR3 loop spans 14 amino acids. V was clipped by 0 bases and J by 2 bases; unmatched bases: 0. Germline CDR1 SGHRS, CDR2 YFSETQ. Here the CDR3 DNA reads TGCGCCAGCAGCTTGGGGACAGGGGCCTACGAGCAGTACGTC. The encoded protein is CASSLGTGAYEQYV.

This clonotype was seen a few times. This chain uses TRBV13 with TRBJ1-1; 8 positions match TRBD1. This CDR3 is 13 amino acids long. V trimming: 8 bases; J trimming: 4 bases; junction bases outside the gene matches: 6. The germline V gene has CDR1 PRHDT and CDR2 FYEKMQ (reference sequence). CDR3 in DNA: TGTGCCAGCGGAGGACAGGGACCCACTGAAGCTTTCTTT. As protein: CASGGQGPTEAFF. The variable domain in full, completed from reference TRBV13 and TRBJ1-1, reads AAGVIQSPRHLIKEKRETATLKCYPIPRHDTVYWYQQGPGQDPQFLISFYEKMQSDKGSIPDRFSAQQFSDYHSELNMSSLELGDSALYFCASGGQGPTEAFFGQGTRLTVV.

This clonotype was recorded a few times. The CDR3 sequence is CASSPRTGEETQYF. The DNA for the CDR3 is TGTGCCAGCAGTCCACGGACAGGGGAAGAGACCCAGTACTTC. J is TRBJ2-5 and V is TRBV25-1; 9 bases line up with TRBD1. This CDR3 spans 14 amino acids. J lost 3 bases, V lost 5 bases, and 4 bases had no gene match. Germline V gene data show CDR1 as MGHDK and CDR2 as SYGVNS.

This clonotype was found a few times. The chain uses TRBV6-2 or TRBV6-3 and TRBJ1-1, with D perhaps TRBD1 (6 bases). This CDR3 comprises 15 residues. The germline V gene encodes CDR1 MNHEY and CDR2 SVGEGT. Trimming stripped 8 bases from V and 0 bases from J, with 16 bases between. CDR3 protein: CASFAHDRLNTEAFF. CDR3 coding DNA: TGTGCCAGCTTTGCCCATGACAGGCTGAACACTGAAGCTTTCTTT.

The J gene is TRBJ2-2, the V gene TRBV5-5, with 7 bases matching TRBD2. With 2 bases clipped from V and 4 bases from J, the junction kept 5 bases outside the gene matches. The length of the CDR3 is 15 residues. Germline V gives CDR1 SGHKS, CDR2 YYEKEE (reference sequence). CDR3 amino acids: CASSFLVAGTGELFF. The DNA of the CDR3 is TGTGCCAGCAGCTTCCTCGTAGCGGGCACCGGGGAGCTGTTTTTT. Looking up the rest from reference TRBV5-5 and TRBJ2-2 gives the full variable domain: DAGVTQSPTHLIKTRGQQVTLRCSPISGHKSVSWYQQVLGQGPQFIFQYYEKEERGRGNFPDRFSARQFPNYSSELNVNALLLGDSALYLCASSFLVAGTGELFFGEGSRLTVL.

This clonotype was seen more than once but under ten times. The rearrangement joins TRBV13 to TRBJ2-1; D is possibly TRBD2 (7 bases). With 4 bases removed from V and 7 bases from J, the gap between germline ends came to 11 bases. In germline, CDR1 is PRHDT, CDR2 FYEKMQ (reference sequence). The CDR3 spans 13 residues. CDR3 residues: CASSSQGGNEQFF. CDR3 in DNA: TGTGCCAGCAGCTCACAGGGAGGGAATGAGCAGTTCTTC.

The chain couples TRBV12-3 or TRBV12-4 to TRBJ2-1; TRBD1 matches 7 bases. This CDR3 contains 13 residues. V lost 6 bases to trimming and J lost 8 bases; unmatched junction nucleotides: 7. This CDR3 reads CASSQQGPHEQFF. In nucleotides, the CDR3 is TGTGCCAGCAGCCAACAGGGGCCCCATGAGCAGTTCTTC.

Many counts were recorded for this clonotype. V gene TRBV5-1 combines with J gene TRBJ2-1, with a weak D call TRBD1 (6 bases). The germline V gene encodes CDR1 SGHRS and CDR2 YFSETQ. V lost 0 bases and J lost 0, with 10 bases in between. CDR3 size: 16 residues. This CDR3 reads CASSLGQEFSYNEQFF. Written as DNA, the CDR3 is TGCGCCAGCAGCTTGGGACAGGAGTTCTCCTACAATGAGCAGTTCTTC.

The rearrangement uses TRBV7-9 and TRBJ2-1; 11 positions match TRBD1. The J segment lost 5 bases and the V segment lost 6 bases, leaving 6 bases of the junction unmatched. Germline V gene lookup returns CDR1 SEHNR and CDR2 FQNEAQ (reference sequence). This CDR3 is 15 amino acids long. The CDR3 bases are TGTGCCAGCAGACGACCGGGACAGGGGGACAATGAGCAGTTCTTC. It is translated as CASRRPGQGDNEQFF.

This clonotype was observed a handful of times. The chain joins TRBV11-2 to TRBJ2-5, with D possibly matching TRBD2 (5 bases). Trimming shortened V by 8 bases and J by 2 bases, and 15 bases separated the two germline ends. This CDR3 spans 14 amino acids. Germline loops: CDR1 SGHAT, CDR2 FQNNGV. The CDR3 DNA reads TGTGCCAGCCAGAGAATACTAGGACAAGAGACCCAGTACTTC. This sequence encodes CASQRILGQETQYF.

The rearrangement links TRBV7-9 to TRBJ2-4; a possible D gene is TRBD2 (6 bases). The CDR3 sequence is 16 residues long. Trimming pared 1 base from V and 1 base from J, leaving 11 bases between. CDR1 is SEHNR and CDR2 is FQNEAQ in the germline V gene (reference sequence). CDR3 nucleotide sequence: TGTGCCAGCAGCTTAGTTGCGGGGCTCGCCAAAAACATTCAGTACTTC. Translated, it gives CASSLVAGLAKNIQYF.